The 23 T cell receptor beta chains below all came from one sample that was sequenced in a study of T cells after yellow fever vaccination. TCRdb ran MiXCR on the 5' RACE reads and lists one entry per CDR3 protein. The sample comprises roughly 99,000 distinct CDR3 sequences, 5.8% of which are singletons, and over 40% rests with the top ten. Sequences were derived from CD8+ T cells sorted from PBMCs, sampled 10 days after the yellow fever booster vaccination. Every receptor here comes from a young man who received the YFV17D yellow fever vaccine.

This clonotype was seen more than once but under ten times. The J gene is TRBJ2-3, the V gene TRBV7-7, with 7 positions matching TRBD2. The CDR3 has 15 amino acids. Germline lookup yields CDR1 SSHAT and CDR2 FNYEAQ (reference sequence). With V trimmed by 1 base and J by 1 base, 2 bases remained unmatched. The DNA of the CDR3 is TGTGCCAGCAGCTTAGTCCGGGGGGGCACAGATACGCAGTATTTT. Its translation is CASSLVRGGTDTQYF.

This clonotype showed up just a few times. The CDR3 DNA reads TGTGCCAGCAGTTTCTCCGCGACAACGTCATTCGTGAACACTGAAGCTTTCTTT. This sequence encodes CASSFSATTSFVNTEAFF. The V and J genes are TRBV12-3 or TRBV12-4 and TRBJ1-1, with D hard to call. The CDR3 length is 18 residues. V shed 3 bases and J shed 0 bases, with 20 bases lying between them.

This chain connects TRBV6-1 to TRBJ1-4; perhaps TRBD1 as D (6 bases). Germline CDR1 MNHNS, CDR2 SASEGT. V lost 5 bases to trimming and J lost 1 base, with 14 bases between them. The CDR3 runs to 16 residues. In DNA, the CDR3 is TGTGCCAGCAGTCGCGAGACAGGAGGAACTAATGAAAAACTGTTTTTT. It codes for CASSRETGGTNEKLFF.

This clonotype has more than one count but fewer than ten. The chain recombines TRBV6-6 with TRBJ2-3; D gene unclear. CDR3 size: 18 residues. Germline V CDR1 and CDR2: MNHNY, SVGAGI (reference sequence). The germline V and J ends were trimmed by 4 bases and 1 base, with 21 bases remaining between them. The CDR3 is CASSFWPQDRIRTDTQYF. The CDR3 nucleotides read TGTGCCAGCAGTTTTTGGCCCCAGGACCGAATCCGCACAGATACGCAGTATTTT.

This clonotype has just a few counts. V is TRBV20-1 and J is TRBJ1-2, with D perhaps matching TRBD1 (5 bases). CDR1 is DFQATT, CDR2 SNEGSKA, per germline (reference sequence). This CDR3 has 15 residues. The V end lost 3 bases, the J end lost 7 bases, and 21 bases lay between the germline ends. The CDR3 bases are TGCAGTGCTAGTTGGGGCATACCATGGTCTGTTGGCTACACCTTC. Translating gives CSASWGIPWSVGYTF.

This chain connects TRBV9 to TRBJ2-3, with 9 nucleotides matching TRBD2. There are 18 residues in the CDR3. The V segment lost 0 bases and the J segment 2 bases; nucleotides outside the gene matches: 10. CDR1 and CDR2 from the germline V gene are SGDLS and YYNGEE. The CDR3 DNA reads TGTGCCAGCAGCGTAGATAGGAGGAGCGGGGGGCCCACAGATACGCAGTATTTT. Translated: CASSVDRRSGGPTDTQYF.

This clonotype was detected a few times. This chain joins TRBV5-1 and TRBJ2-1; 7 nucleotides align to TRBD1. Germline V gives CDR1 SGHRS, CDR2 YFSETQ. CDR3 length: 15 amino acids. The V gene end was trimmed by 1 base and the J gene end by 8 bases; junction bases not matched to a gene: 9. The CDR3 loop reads CASSLYGRDSHEQFF. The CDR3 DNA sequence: TGCGCCAGCAGCTTGTACGGACGGGACAGCCATGAGCAGTTCTTC.

DNA of the CDR3: TGTGCCAGCAGCGTAGGGAACAGGGGCTACGAGCAGTACTTC. Protein: CASSVGNRGYEQYF. The V call is TRBV9, the J call TRBJ2-7; 7 bases are a match to TRBD1. V was clipped by 0 bases and J by 3 bases; unmatched bases: 3. The CDR3 sequence is 14 residues long. The germline gives CDR1 SGDLS, CDR2 YYNGEE.

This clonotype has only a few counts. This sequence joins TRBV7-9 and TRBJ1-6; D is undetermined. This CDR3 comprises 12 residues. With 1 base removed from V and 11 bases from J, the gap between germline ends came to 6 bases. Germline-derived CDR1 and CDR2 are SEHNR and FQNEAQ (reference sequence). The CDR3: CASSLGGAPLHF. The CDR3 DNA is TGTGCCAGCAGCTTAGGTGGTGCACCCCTCCACTTT.

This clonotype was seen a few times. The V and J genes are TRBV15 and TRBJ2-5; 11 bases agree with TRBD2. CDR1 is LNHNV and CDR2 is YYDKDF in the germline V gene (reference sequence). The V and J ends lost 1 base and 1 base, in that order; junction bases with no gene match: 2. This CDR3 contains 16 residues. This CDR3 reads CATSRALAGAQETQYF. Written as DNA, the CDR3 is TGTGCCACCAGCAGAGCACTAGCGGGGGCCCAAGAGACCCAGTACTTC.

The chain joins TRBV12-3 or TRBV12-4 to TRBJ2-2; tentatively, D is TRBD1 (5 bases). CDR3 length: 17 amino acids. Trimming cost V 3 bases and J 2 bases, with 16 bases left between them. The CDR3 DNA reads TGTGCCAGCAGTTTGTTGGGGCAACGTGTCAACACCGGGGAGCTGTTTTTT. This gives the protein CASSLLGQRVNTGELFF.

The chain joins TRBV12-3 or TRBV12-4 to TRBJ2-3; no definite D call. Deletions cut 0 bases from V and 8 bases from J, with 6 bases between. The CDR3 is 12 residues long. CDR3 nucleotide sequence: TGTGCCAGCAGTTTAGCCAAACCTACGCAGTATTTT. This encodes CASSLAKPTQYF.

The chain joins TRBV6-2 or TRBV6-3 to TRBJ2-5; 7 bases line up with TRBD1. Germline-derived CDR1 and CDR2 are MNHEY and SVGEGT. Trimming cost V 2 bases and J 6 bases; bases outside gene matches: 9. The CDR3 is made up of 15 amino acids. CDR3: CASSYLDREGQTQYF. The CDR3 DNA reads TGTGCCAGCAGTTACCTAGACAGGGAAGGACAGACCCAGTACTTC.

CDR3 amino acids: CASSLSGLSYEQYF. CDR3 in DNA: TGCGCCAGCAGCTTGTCAGGGCTCAGCTACGAGCAGTACTTC. The rearrangement links TRBV5-1 to TRBJ2-7, with D possibly matching TRBD1 (5 bases). This CDR3 is 14 amino acids long. Germline V gives CDR1 SGHRS, CDR2 YFSETQ. V lost 1 base and J lost 3, with 11 bases in between.

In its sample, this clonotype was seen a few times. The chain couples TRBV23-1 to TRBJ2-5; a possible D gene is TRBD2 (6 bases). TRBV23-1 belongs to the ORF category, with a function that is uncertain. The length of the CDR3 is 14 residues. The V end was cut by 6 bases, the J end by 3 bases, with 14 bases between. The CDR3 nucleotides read TGCGCCAGCAGCCCCGCCGGGGGTAAAGAGACCCAGTACTTC. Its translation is CASSPAGGKETQYF.

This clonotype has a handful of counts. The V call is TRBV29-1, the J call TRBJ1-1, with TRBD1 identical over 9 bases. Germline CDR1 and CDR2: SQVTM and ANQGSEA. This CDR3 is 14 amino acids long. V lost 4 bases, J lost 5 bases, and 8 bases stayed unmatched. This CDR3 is CSVGGEQGATEAFF. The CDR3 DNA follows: TGCAGCGTTGGTGGGGAACAGGGGGCGACTGAAGCTTTCTTT. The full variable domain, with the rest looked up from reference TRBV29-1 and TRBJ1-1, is SAVISQKPSRDICQRGTSLTIQCQVDSQVTMMFWYRQQPGQSLTLIATANQGSEATYESGFVIDKFPISRPNLTFSTLTVSNMSPEDSSIYLCSVGGEQGATEAFFGQGTRLTVV.

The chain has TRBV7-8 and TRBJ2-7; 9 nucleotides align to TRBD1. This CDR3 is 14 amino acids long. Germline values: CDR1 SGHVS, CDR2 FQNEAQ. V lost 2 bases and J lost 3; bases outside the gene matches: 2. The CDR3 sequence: CASSLKGQGYEQYV. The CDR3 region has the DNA TGTGCCAGCAGCTTAAAGGGACAGGGCTACGAGCAGTACGTC.

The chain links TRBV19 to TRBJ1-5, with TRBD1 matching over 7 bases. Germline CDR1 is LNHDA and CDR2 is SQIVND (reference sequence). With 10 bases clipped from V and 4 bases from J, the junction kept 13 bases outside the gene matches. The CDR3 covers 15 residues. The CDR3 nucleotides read TGTGCCACAGTAATACGGGCAGGGGGAAATCAGCCCCAGCATTTT. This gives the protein CATVIRAGGNQPQHF.

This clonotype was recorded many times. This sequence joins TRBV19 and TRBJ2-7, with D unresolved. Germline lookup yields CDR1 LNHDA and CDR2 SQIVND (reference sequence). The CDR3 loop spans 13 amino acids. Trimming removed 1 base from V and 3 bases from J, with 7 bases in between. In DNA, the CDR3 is TGTGCCAGTAGTATAGGACACCTCTACGAGCAGTACGTC. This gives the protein CASSIGHLYEQYV.

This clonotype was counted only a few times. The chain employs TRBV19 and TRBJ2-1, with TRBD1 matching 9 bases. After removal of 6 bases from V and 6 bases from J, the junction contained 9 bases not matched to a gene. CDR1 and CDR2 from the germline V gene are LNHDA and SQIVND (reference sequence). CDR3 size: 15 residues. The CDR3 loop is CASRPGDRDSNEQFF. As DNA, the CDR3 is TGTGCCAGTAGGCCCGGGGACAGGGATTCCAATGAGCAGTTCTTC.

CDR3 in amino acids: CSVELAVNEQFF. The CDR3 DNA is TGCAGCGTTGAACTGGCCGTCAATGAGCAGTTCTTC. The genes are TRBV29-1 and TRBJ2-1; D is ambiguous. V lost 2 bases to trimming and J lost 6 bases, with 8 bases between them. CDR1 is SQVTM, CDR2 ANQGSEA, per germline. The CDR3 is 12 amino acids.

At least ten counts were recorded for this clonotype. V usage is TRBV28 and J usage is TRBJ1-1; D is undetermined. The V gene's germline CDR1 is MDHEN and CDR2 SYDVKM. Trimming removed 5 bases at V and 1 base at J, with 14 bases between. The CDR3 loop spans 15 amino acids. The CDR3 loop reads CASSETLSGNTEAFF. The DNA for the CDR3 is TGTGCCAGCAGTGAGACGTTATCGGGGAACACTGAAGCTTTCTTT.

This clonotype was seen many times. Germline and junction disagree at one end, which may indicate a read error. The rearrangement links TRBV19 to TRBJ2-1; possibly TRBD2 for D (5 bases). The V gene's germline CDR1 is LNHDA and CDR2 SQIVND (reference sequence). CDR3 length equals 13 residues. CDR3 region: CASSIASYSEQFF. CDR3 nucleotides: TGTGCCAGTAGTATCGCTAGCTACAGTGAGCAGTTCTTC.